Shown below are 20 T cell receptor beta chains from a single sample sequenced in a study of T-cell reconstitution after alpha-beta-depleted transplantation in children. The library targeted TCRbeta and was prepared with unique molecular identifiers. TCRdb fed the PCR reads into MiXCR, producing one record per CDR3 protein. The sample includes about 580,000 distinct CDR3 sequences, about 23% of them seen just once. The source was PBMCs, mostly from graft donor cells, collected 360 days after TCRalphabeta/CD19-depleted stem cell transplant. These receptors all stem from a boy in the first two years of life who had a stem cell transplant for acute myeloid leukemia, so the T cells may come from the graft donor.

The chain has TRBV6-6 and TRBJ2-7, with D uncertain. V was shortened by 8 bases and J by 3 bases, with 11 bases between the two germline ends. There are 12 residues in the CDR3. Germline assignment: CDR1 MNHNY and CDR2 SVGAGI (reference sequence). The DNA of the CDR3 is TGTGCCAGCGCCCGCGACGACTACGAGCAGTACGTC. Translated, it gives CASARDDYEQYV.

This clonotype turned up a few times. The gene calls are TRBV6-5 and TRBJ2-7, with 9 bases matching TRBD2. The CDR3 has 15 residues. Germline CDR1 and CDR2: MNHEY and SVGAGI. Germline trimming cut 2 bases from V and 6 bases from J; bases unmatched to any gene: 8. CDR3 coding DNA: TGTGCCAGCAGTTACAGGCGGGGGGGCCGAGGCGAGCAGTACTTC. It encodes CASSYRRGGRGEQYF.

This clonotype was seen repeatedly, ten times or more. V usage is TRBV7-9 and J usage is TRBJ2-7; 9 bases fit TRBD1. Unmatched junction bases numbered 12, after V lost 1 base and J lost 5 bases. Germline values: CDR1 SEHNR, CDR2 FQNEAQ (reference sequence). There are 17 residues in the CDR3. The CDR3 sequence: CASSLGEVRDRENEQYF. The CDR3 DNA follows: TGTGCCAGCAGCTTAGGTGAAGTCCGGGACAGGGAAAACGAGCAGTACTTC.

This clonotype was seen a few times. V is TRBV5-6 and J is TRBJ2-3, with 9 bases matching TRBD1. The V and J ends lost 0 bases and 5 bases, in that order; junction bases with no gene match: 4. In germline, CDR1 is SGHDT, CDR2 YYEEEE. CDR3 length: 15 amino acids. Here the CDR3 DNA reads TGTGCCAGCAGCTTGGACAGGGGGCAGGTAGATACGCAGTATTTT. This sequence encodes CASSLDRGQVDTQYF.

The V gene is TRBV15, the J gene TRBJ1-6; 9 positions agree with TRBD1. The length of the CDR3 is 18 residues. The V segment lost 4 bases and the J segment 0 bases; nucleotides outside the gene matches: 7. From germline, CDR1 is LNHNV and CDR2 YYDKDF (reference sequence). The CDR3 sequence is CATSIGQGPSSYNSPLHF. The CDR3 DNA sequence: TGTGCCACCAGCATCGGACAGGGGCCAAGCTCCTATAATTCACCCCTCCACTTT.

This clonotype has more than one count but fewer than ten. The rearrangement joins TRBV7-2 to TRBJ2-3; D uncertain. This CDR3 contains 14 residues. Germline V gene sequence: CDR1 SGHTA, CDR2 FQGNSA. Trimming removed 3 bases from V and 4 bases from J, with 11 bases in between. The CDR3 DNA reads TGTGCCAGCAGCTTGGACCGAAGGGCAGATACGCAGTATTTT. Its translation: CASSLDRRADTQYF.

The chain is built from TRBV10-3 and TRBJ2-7; tentative D call: TRBD2 (5 bases). CDR1 ENHRY and CDR2 SYGVKD come from the germline V gene. This CDR3 contains 13 residues. With 7 bases removed from V and 3 bases from J, the gap between germline ends came to 13 bases. CDR3: CAITPDGVYEQYF. CDR3 DNA sequence: TGTGCCATCACCCCGGACGGGGTCTACGAGCAGTACTTC.

The chain carries TRBV4-3 and TRBJ2-1, with 11 bases fitting TRBD1. The V gene end was trimmed by 3 bases and the J gene end by 5 bases; junction bases not matched to a gene: 15. The CDR3 is 19 amino acids. The V gene's germline CDR1 is LGHNA and CDR2 YSLEER. The CDR3 is CASSQGFGGTGGLNNEQFF. The CDR3 DNA follows: TGCGCCAGCAGCCAGGGATTTGGCGGGACAGGGGGGCTCAACAATGAGCAGTTCTTC.

The V gene is TRBV6-6, the J gene TRBJ1-2; the match to TRBD1 covers 9 bases. The V and J ends lost 8 bases and 8 bases, in that order; junction bases with no gene match: 9. CDR3 size: 13 residues. The germline V gene has CDR1 MNHNY and CDR2 SVGAGI (reference sequence). The CDR3 here is CASGGQGVVGYTF. CDR3 DNA sequence: TGTGCCAGCGGGGGACAGGGAGTTGTGGGCTACACCTTC.

The rearrangement links TRBV11-2 to TRBJ2-1, with 7 bases lining up with TRBD1. The CDR3 contains 16 residues. In germline, CDR1 is SGHAT, CDR2 FQNNGV. V shed 5 bases and J 4 bases; nucleotides not matched to a gene: 11. CDR3 region: CASSSQGQRLYNEQFF. CDR3 nucleotide sequence: TGTGCCAGCAGCAGCCAGGGACAGAGACTTTACAATGAGCAGTTCTTC.

This clonotype showed up just a few times. This rearrangement joins TRBV7-2 to TRBJ2-1, with D maybe TRBD1 (5 bases). The CDR3 contains 16 residues. CDR1 is SGHTA and CDR2 is FQGNSA in the germline V gene. The V end was cut by 5 bases, the J end by 1 base, with 15 bases between. The CDR3: CASSGRQPGSYNEQFF. Here the CDR3 DNA reads TGTGCCAGCAGCGGAAGACAGCCTGGGTCCTACAATGAGCAGTTCTTC.

This sequence joins TRBV11-3 and TRBJ2-3; 7 positions match TRBD1. From germline, CDR1 is SGHNT and CDR2 YENEEA. The CDR3 consists of 14 residues. V lost 5 bases, J lost 1 base, and 3 bases stayed unmatched. The CDR3 loop reads CASSIGTGTDTQYF. The CDR3 DNA reads as TGTGCCAGCAGCATCGGGACAGGCACAGATACGCAGTATTTT.

The chain is built from TRBV11-2 and TRBJ2-1, with D unclear. Germline CDR1 is SGHAT and CDR2 is FQNNGV. The CDR3 runs 14 residues. V dropped 3 bases and J dropped 8 bases, with 14 bases sitting between them. CDR3 region: CASSFSAPPHEQFF. CDR3 nucleotide sequence: TGTGCCAGCAGCTTTTCGGCTCCTCCTCATGAGCAGTTCTTC.

This clonotype has at least ten counts. The J gene is TRBJ2-2, the V gene TRBV9, with unresolved D. The CDR3 runs to 13 residues. Trimming removed 0 bases from V and 8 bases from J, with 8 bases in between. Germline CDR1 and CDR2: SGDLS and YYNGEE. The CDR3 nucleotides read TGTGCCAGCAGCGTAGTTCCCGCGGGGGAGCTGTTTTTT. Protein: CASSVVPAGELFF.

This clonotype appeared many times. The chain combines TRBV5-4 with TRBJ2-1, with D possibly TRBD2 on 6 matching bases. V lost 0 bases and J lost 7, with 14 bases in between. This CDR3 is 15 amino acids long. From germline, CDR1 is SGHNT and CDR2 YYREEE (reference sequence). CDR3 amino acids: CASSLGLELRNEQFF. In DNA form, the CDR3 reads TGTGCCAGCAGCTTGGGACTAGAGCTTCGGAATGAGCAGTTCTTC.

This clonotype was recorded a few times. The chain recombines TRBV11-2 with TRBJ1-5, with 9 bases identical to TRBD1. CDR3 size: 15 residues. With V trimmed by 5 bases and J by 4 bases, 6 bases remained unmatched. Looked up from germline, CDR1 is SGHAT and CDR2 is FQNNGV. The CDR3 region has the DNA TGTGCCAGCAGCCATGACAGGGGGAAGAATCAGCCCCAGCATTTT. This translates into CASSHDRGKNQPQHF.

This clonotype was counted once. The genes are TRBV28 and TRBJ2-7; D unresolved. Trimming pared 4 bases from V and 11 bases from J, leaving 21 bases between. Germline V gene lookup returns CDR1 MDHEN and CDR2 SYDVKM. The CDR3 is 14 amino acids. The CDR3 DNA reads as TGTGCCAGCAGTTCACCGGGCTACGGCAAGGCGGAGTACGTC. It codes for CASSSPGYGKAEYV.

The chain is built from TRBV20-1 and TRBJ2-1, with 7 bases aligning to TRBD2. With 5 bases clipped from V and 0 bases from J, the junction kept 13 bases outside the gene matches. Germline V gene data show CDR1 as DFQATT and CDR2 as SNEGSKA (reference sequence). This CDR3 has 17 amino acids. The CDR3 here is CSAHSSRGGLSYNEQFF. The DNA of the CDR3 is TGCAGTGCTCATTCTTCGCGCGGGGGACTCTCCTACAATGAGCAGTTCTTC.

This clonotype was recorded many times. The chain links TRBV29-1 to TRBJ1-4; the match to TRBD1 covers 7 bases. From germline, CDR1 is SQVTM and CDR2 ANQGSEA. CDR3 length equals 13 residues. The J segment lost 4 bases and the V segment lost 3 bases, leaving 2 bases of the junction unmatched. The CDR3 is CSVDGTDNEKLFF. The CDR3 DNA sequence: TGCAGCGTTGATGGGACAGATAATGAAAAACTGTTTTTT.

This chain joins TRBV12-3 or TRBV12-4 and TRBJ2-7; TRBD1 might be the D (6 bases). There are 15 residues in the CDR3. Trimming took 6 bases from V and 4 from J, leaving 19 bases between them. CDR3: CASSREGGPLYEQYF. In nucleotides, the CDR3 is TGTGCCAGCAGCCGGGAAGGGGGTCCCTTATACGAGCAGTACTTC.